A single T cell receptor (beta chain) is shown here with its context. The antigen remains unidentified. These data are taken from a study of cytomegalovirus exposure and HLA in healthy donors. On the study more broadly: Tens of millions of unique TCRs from HLA-typed donors were held in an early release of data. When 300 to 500 donors were genotyped, about 86% of them were found to fall in the Caucasian-associated ancestry cluster.

Donors counted as nominally healthy when sampled, yet unrecorded immune exposures were likely. Researchers ran the PCR with 60 Vbeta and 13 Jbeta primers. Data came from immunoSEQ multiplex PCR; TCRdb stores just in-frame clones and leaves some out. The table shows 150,000 to 200,000 clones, with more than 60% occurring only once. The V gene's germline CDR1 is MNHEY and CDR2 SVGAGI. The V segment lost 6 bases and the J segment 1 base; nucleotides outside the gene matches: 2. CDR3 size: 13 residues. Study-level points and caveats: In a later analysis, an Asian-associated ancestry cluster reportedly showed fewer N-insertions than the roughly 690-donor mean.

This chain connects TRBV6-5 to TRBJ2-5, with 7 bases identical to TRBD1. This sequence was found in a man aged 18 to 29 in good health and CMV-seronegative. The sequencing input was PBMCs. The CDR3 here is CASRRTGQETQYF. The CDR3 DNA reads as TGTGCCAGCAGGCGGACAGGCCAAGAGACCCAGTACTTC.